The 21 T cell receptor beta chains below were found in one sample sequenced in a study of blood T cell repertoires in COVID-19. This table comes from immunoSEQ multiplex PCR, and its TCRdb copy is limited to in-frame clones, with some not included. The sample carries 30,000 to 40,000 clones, 87% recorded once. The sample was peripheral blood. These receptors all stem from a man between 50 and 59 years old with active or convalescent COVID-19.

The chain employs TRBV28 and TRBJ2-1; D remains ambiguous. The CDR3 length is 14 residues. Germline loops: CDR1 MDHEN, CDR2 SYDVKM. Trimming removed 1 base from V and 6 bases from J, with 10 bases in between. The CDR3 protein is CASSLSYPPNEQFF. For the CDR3, the DNA is TGTGCCAGCAGTTTATCCTACCCCCCCAATGAGCAGTTCTTC.

The chain is built from TRBV29-1 and TRBJ2-1; weak D call: TRBD2 (6 bases). Trimming cost V 1 base and J 5 bases, with 15 bases left between them. The CDR3 runs to 15 residues. CDR1 and CDR2 (germline): SQVTM, ANQGSEA. CDR3 DNA: TGCAGCGTTGAAGTTGATAGCTCGGGGGACAATGAGCAGTTCTTC. Translating it yields CSVEVDSSGDNEQFF.

The V call is TRBV28, the J call TRBJ1-2, with D possibly being TRBD1 (5 bases). Germline V gene sequence: CDR1 MDHEN, CDR2 SYDVKM. With 1 base removed from V and 2 bases from J, the gap between germline ends came to 5 bases. CDR3 length equals 13 residues. The CDR3 loop is CASSLSGNYGYTF. CDR3 DNA sequence: TGTGCCAGCAGTTTATCAGGGAACTATGGCTACACCTTC.

The gene calls are TRBV7-2 and TRBJ2-1, with 12 bases identical to TRBD2. Trimming at V came to 1 base and at J to 7 bases, leaving 11 bases not matched to a gene. The germline V gene has CDR1 SGHTA and CDR2 FQGNSA. CDR3 length: 18 amino acids. The CDR3 sequence is CASSLEGTSGRYYNEQFF. The CDR3 DNA is TGTGCCAGCAGCTTAGAAGGCACTAGCGGGAGGTATTATAATGAGCAGTTCTTC.

Only one count was recorded for this clone. The genes are TRBV4-3 and TRBJ1-6; TRBD1 is a possible D gene (5 bases). Trimming took off 1 base at V and 8 bases at J, with 15 bases between the two ends. The germline gives CDR1 LGHNA, CDR2 YSLEER. The CDR3 runs to 16 residues. CDR3 residues: CASSQALMQGDSPLHF. The CDR3 DNA sequence: TGCGCCAGCAGCCAAGCCCTCATGCAGGGTGATTCACCCCTCCACTTT.

This clone came up a few times. The chain links TRBV7-2 to TRBJ1-2; 9 nucleotides agree with TRBD1. The CDR3 consists of 16 residues. Germline lookup yields CDR1 SGHTA and CDR2 FQGNSA. V gave up 2 bases and J gave up 4 bases; unmatched junction bases: 8. The DNA for the CDR3 is TGTGCCAGCAGCTTACAGCCGACAGGGGGGCTCTATGGCTACACCTTC. It encodes CASSLQPTGGLYGYTF.

This chain links TRBV6-6 with TRBJ1-6, with 7 bases matching TRBD1. Unmatched junction bases numbered 3, after V lost 8 bases and J lost 5 bases. There are 13 residues in the CDR3. Germline values: CDR1 MNHNY, CDR2 SVGAGI (reference sequence). CDR3 residues: CASHRGNNSPLHF. The CDR3 DNA is TGTGCCAGCCACAGGGGTAATAATTCACCCCTCCACTTT.

V gene TRBV15 combines with J gene TRBJ1-1, with D perhaps matching TRBD1 (5 bases). Germline V CDR1 and CDR2: LNHNV, YYDKDF (reference sequence). CDR3 length: 12 residues. Trimming took off 6 bases at V and 4 bases at J, with 9 bases between the two ends. For the CDR3, the DNA is TGTGCCACCAGGGGGCGAGGCACTGAAGCTTTCTTT. Encoded protein: CATRGRGTEAFF. Complete variable domain (other parts from reference TRBV15 and TRBJ1-1): DAMVIQNPRYQVTQFGKPVTLSCSQTLNHNVMYWYQQKSSQAPKLLFHYYDKDFNNEADTPDNFQSRRPNTSFCFLDIRSPGLGDTAMYLCATRGRGTEAFFGQGTRLTVV.

This clone was seen only once. The rearrangement uses TRBV10-3 and TRBJ2-3, with TRBD2 matching 11 bases. Per the germline V gene, CDR1 is ENHRY and CDR2 is SYGVKD. V lost 6 bases and J lost 2; bases outside the gene matches: 7. The CDR3 is 16 residues long. This CDR3 is CAISGTSGKSTDTQYF. The CDR3 coding sequence is TGTGCCATCAGCGGGACTAGCGGTAAATCCACAGATACGCAGTATTTT.

The V gene is TRBV5-4, the J gene TRBJ2-3, with a possible D match to TRBD2 (5 bases). Germline V lookup: CDR1 SGHNT, CDR2 YYREEE (reference sequence). There are 17 residues in the CDR3. Trimming shortened V by 4 bases and J by 0 bases, and 18 bases separated the two germline ends. The CDR3 sequence is CASSRNIGRTSTDTQYF. CDR3 sequence (DNA): TGTGCCAGCAGCCGAAATATCGGACGGACTAGCACAGATACGCAGTATTTT.

The V and J genes are TRBV7-9 and TRBJ1-1; 7 bases map to TRBD1. The germline gives CDR1 SEHNR, CDR2 FQNEAQ (reference sequence). Trimming took 2 bases from V and 5 from J; bases not matched to a gene: 2. The CDR3 is 13 residues long. The CDR3, as DNA: TGTGCCAGCAGCTTACAGGGGGAAACTGAAGCTTTCTTT. The encoded protein is CASSLQGETEAFF.

The chain couples TRBV6-5 to TRBJ2-1, with D unresolved. The V and J ends lost 6 bases and 0 bases respectively, with 9 bases between them. Germline-derived CDR1 and CDR2 are MNHEY and SVGAGI. The CDR3 has 14 residues. The CDR3 sequence: CASSPVSSYNEQFF. The DNA for the CDR3 is TGTGCCAGCAGCCCGGTTAGCTCCTACAATGAGCAGTTCTTC.

This chain joins TRBV7-9 and TRBJ2-7; the match to TRBD2 covers 9 bases. The CDR3 consists of 13 residues. The ends lost 1 base at V and 6 bases at J; junction bases unmatched: 1. The germline V gene encodes CDR1 SEHNR and CDR2 FQNEAQ (reference sequence). The CDR3 sequence is CASSLELAGEQYF. DNA for the CDR3: TGTGCCAGCAGCTTAGAACTAGCGGGCGAGCAGTACTTC. Based on the CDR3 plus reference TRBV7-9 and TRBJ2-7, the full variable domain is DTGVSQNPRHKITKRGQNVTFRCDPISEHNRLYWYRQTLGQGPEFLTYFQNEAQLEKSRLLSDRFSAERPKGSFSTLEIQRTEQGDSAMYLCASSLELAGEQYFGPGTRLTVT.

The rearrangement uses TRBV9 and TRBJ2-1; 9 nucleotides match TRBD2. Trimming removed 0 bases from V and 3 bases from J; junction bases left unmatched: 1. The CDR3 runs 15 residues. Germline V gene lookup returns CDR1 SGDLS and CDR2 YYNGEE. The CDR3 DNA is TGTGCCAGCAGCGTAGTGACTAGCGGCTACAATGAGCAGTTCTTC. Its translation is CASSVVTSGYNEQFF.

This clone was found once. The chain carries TRBV7-2 and TRBJ1-4, with TRBD1 matching over 8 bases. The length of the CDR3 is 14 residues. After removal of 5 bases from V and 7 bases from J, the junction contained 6 bases not matched to a gene. Germline loops: CDR1 SGHTA, CDR2 FQGNSA. The CDR3 is CASSPRQGSEKLFF. The CDR3 nucleotides are TGTGCCAGCAGCCCCCGACAGGGGAGTGAAAAACTGTTTTTT.

This chain uses TRBV2 with TRBJ1-3; no clear D. Trimming cost V 0 bases and J 0 bases, with 18 bases left between them. The germline V gene encodes CDR1 SNHLY and CDR2 FYNNEI. This CDR3 is built from 19 residues. The CDR3 here is CASSEALSQTIDSGNTIYF. The CDR3 DNA sequence: TGTGCCAGCAGTGAAGCGCTATCACAGACAATAGACTCTGGAAACACCATATATTTT.

The rearrangement uses TRBV18 and TRBJ2-2; D possibly corresponds to TRBD2 (6 bases). This CDR3 is 14 amino acids long. Germline V gene lookup returns CDR1 KGHSH and CDR2 LQKENI. With 1 base removed from V and 9 bases from J, the gap between germline ends came to 12 bases. CDR3 in DNA: TGTGCCAGCTCACCACAGGGGAGGAACCGGGAGCTGTTTTTT. The encoded protein is CASSPQGRNRELFF.

This rearrangement joins TRBV20-1 to TRBJ1-6; TRBD1 might be the D (5 bases). Germline CDR1 and CDR2: DFQATT and SNEGSKA (reference sequence). The CDR3 has 11 residues. The V end was cut by 5 bases, the J end by 9 bases, with 8 bases between. CDR3 sequence reads: CSAPGGSPLHF. In DNA form, the CDR3 reads TGCAGTGCTCCCGGGGGTTCACCCCTCCACTTT.

This clone showed up just once. The V call is TRBV5-6, the J call TRBJ2-6; 7 bases are a match to TRBD1. J was trimmed by 4 bases and V by 6 bases; bases with no gene match: 10. Germline values: CDR1 SGHDT, CDR2 YYEEEE. This CDR3 comprises 16 residues. CDR3 sequence: CASTSEPTGGANVLTF. The CDR3 nucleotides read TGTGCCAGCACCTCAGAGCCGACAGGGGGGGCCAACGTCCTGACTTTC.

V gene TRBV13 combines with J gene TRBJ2-7; TRBD1 agrees at 9 bases. Germline V CDR1 and CDR2: PRHDT, FYEKMQ (reference sequence). The CDR3 covers 14 residues. Trimming took 5 bases from V and 3 from J; bases not matched to a gene: 5. The CDR3 bases are TGTGCCAGCAGCACCCGGGACAGGGTCTACGAGCAGTACTTC. This gives the protein CASSTRDRVYEQYF.

This clone was observed once. The J gene is TRBJ2-5, the V gene TRBV5-1, with 9 bases matching TRBD2. CDR3 length: 16 amino acids. V lost 4 bases, J lost 3 bases, and 10 bases stayed unmatched. Germline V gene data show CDR1 as SGHRS and CDR2 as YFSETQ. As DNA, the CDR3 is TGCGCCAGCAGCAACGAGCGGGGGGCGGGGAAAGAGACCCAGTACTTC. This encodes CASSNERGAGKETQYF.